The source of this T cell receptor beta chain is a study of cytomegalovirus exposure and HLA in healthy donors. Broader study findings: A list of approximately 150 TCR beta chains associated with cytomegalovirus was given. As was reported, the classifier diagnosed cytomegalovirus status with high specificity and sensitivity. CMV antigen specificity of three CMV-associated chains was confirmed in vitro.

The V and J ends lost 1 base and 1 base, in that order; junction bases with no gene match: 7. This CDR3 comprises 16 residues. Per the germline V gene, CDR1 is LGHNA and CDR2 is YNFKEQ. Profiling relied on immunoSEQ multiplex PCR, and the TCRdb table lists in-frame clones only, not all of them. The data show hundreds of thousands of clones, less than 95% seen once. The study drew the donors from its approximately 110-subject validation cohort, separate from the 666-subject first cohort. On this clone: Its specificity is not known.

The clonotype was recovered from a woman under 40 in good health and CMV-seronegative. Input material: PBMCs. The chain carries TRBV4-2 and TRBJ2-7; 7 bases line up with TRBD1. The CDR3 DNA is TGTGCCAGCAGCCAAGTCGGAGACAGGGAATCCTACGAGCAGTACTTC. Protein sequence: CASSQVGDRESYEQYF.